This T cell receptor (beta chain) is drawn from a study of cytomegalovirus exposure and HLA in healthy donors. Study conclusions and caveats: The CMV antigen specificity of three CMV-associated chains was confirmed through in vitro analysis. Cytomegalovirus status was reportedly diagnosed by the classifier with high specificity and sensitivity.

Here immunoSEQ multiplex PCR was the method, and the copy in TCRdb shows in-frame clones only, minus some. The table lists 180,000 or so clones, approximately 87% of them singletons, with about 1.5% in the top ten. In the case of this clone: As yet, its antigen is unknown.

The CDR3 sequence is 16 residues long. Germline-derived CDR1 and CDR2 are SGDLS and YYNGEE. V was cut by 5 bases and J by 0 bases, with 15 bases left in between. J is TRBJ1-3 and V is TRBV9; weak D call: TRBD1 (5 bases). Sequencing was carried out using PBMCs. The source is a woman between 25 and 40 years old in good health and CMV-seronegative. The CDR3, as DNA: TGTGCCAGCAGTGGGGCGGGGACCAACTCTGGAAACACCATATATTTT. It encodes CASSGAGTNSGNTIYF.